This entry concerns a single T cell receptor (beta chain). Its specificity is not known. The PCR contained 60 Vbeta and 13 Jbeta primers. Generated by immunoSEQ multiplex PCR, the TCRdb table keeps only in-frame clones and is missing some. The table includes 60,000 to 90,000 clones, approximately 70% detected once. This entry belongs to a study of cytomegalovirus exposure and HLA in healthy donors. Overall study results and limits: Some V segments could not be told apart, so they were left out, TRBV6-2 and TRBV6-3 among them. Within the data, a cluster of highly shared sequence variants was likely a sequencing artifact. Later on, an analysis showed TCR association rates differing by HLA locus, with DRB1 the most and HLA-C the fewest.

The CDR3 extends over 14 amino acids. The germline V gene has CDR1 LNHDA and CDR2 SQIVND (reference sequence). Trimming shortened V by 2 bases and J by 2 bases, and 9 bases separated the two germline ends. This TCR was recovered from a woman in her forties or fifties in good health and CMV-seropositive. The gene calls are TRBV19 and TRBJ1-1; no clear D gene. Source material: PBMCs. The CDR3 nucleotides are TGTGCCAGTAGTATACATCAGGAAAACACTGAAGCTTTCTTT. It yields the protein CASSIHQENTEAFF.